This TCR beta chain was profiled in a study of OX40 agonist ivuxolimab in advanced cancers. In the study overall: Ivuxolimab, which targeted the costimulatory receptor OX40 (CD134), was an agonistic, fully human IgG2 monoclonal antibody. Intravenous ivuxolimab was administered to patients every 2 weeks at six dose levels: 0.01, 0.1, 0.3, 1.5, 3 and 10 mg/kg. Of the roughly 54 patients in dose escalation, about 20 had hepatocellular carcinoma, about 15 had melanoma, 9 had renal cell carcinoma and 9 had head and neck cancer. The dose-escalation cohort was roughly 87% male with a mean age of roughly 60 years, ranging from roughly 23 to 79. Patients were allowed to have had prior anti-PD-1, anti-PD-L1 or anti-CTLA-4 therapy, and roughly two fifths of the dose-escalation patients had been treated with checkpoint inhibitors. Three dose-escalation patients achieved partial responses, one with hepatocellular carcinoma and two with cutaneous melanoma. The point of sequencing TCRbeta in the periphery was to test whether ivuxolimab changed TCR sequence diversity and drove clonal T-cell expansion. The paper covers the monotherapy dose-escalation part of the phase I ivuxolimab trial, which included N of about 56 patients.

According to the germline V gene (reference sequence), CDR1 reads LNHDA and CDR2 reads SQIVND. The CDR3 has 14 amino acids, counting the end cysteine and phenylalanine. Only the CDR3 DNA stays, 42 bases, in frame from base 1. V drops 3 bases and J drops 5 bases, leaving 13 bases in between. With respect to this clone: The antigen this receptor binds is unknown. Per-base qualities were not stored, and no clone one base away is much larger.

The study at large found these results: In the 0.1-3.0 mg/kg groups, partial responders had among the lowest normalized peripheral clonal expansion, particularly in CD8+ T cells. On average, CD8+ T cells showed more expanded clones than CD4+ T cells after ivuxolimab. Which antigens the clonally expanded peripheral T cells were specific for was not determined. At doses of 0.1 to 3.0 mg/kg, clonal expansion of both CD4+ and CD8+ T cells in blood was seen between baseline and week 6. Low levels of normalized T-cell clonal expansion were also seen in some nonresponding patients.

The trial excluded patients who had a history of autoimmune disease or who were on systemic immunosuppression. Peripheral blood for TCR sequencing was collected from all dose cohorts at baseline, on cycle 4 day 1, and on cycle 7 day 1. Samples were obtained from an open-label, multicenter, first-in-human phase I dose-escalation trial of ivuxolimab. Adults with locally advanced or metastatic melanoma, renal cell carcinoma, hepatocellular carcinoma or head and neck squamous cell carcinoma were enrolled in the trial. Before TCR sequencing, CD4+ T cells and CD8+ T cells were sorted from peripheral blood as separate populations. Genomic DNA was isolated from the sorted cells so that the TCRbeta CDR3 region could be sequenced. The immunoSEQ Assay was used to sequence the TCRbeta CDR3 regions. Here the immuneACCESS table is served through TCRdb, limited to in-frame sequences with V and J called. Missing clones are a known gap in these copies; in checked studies unresolved V genes cover under half, and the rest lacks a known reason. The sample table holds nearly 65,000 clones, of which 90% to 95% were seen once. The biggest ten clones account for 4% to 5% of the sample.

The sample was CD4+ or CD8+ T cells sorted from blood, taken in a trial of the OX40 agonist ivuxolimab. The sequence came from an adult with an advanced solid tumor such as melanoma, head and neck, liver or kidney cancer. The V and J segments used are TRBV19 and TRBJ1-1; the best D guess is TRBD1, with 5 bases matching. The DNA is as follows: TGTGCCAGTAGTATCGGTGGGACGACGACTGAAGCTTTCTTT. It translates to CASSIGGTTTEAFF.